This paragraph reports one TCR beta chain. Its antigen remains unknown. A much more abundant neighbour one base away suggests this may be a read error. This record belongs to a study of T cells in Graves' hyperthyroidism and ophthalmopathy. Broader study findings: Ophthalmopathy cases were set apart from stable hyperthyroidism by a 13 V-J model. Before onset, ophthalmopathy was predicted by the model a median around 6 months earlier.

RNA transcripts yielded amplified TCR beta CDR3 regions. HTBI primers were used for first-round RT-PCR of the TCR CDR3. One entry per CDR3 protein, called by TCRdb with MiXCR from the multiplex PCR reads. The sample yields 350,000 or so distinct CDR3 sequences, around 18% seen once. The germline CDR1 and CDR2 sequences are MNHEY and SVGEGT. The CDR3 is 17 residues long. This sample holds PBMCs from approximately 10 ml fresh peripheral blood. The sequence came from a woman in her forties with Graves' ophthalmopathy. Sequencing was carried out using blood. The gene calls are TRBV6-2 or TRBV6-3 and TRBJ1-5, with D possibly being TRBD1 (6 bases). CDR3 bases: TGTGCCAGCAGATACAGAACAGGGAGGATTAGCAGTCAGCCCCAGCATTTT. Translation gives CASRYRTGRISSQPQHF.